This T cell receptor (beta chain) was documented in a study of response to subunit inactivated influenza vaccine. In germline, CDR1 is DFQATT, CDR2 SNEGSKA (reference sequence). Trimming removed 3 bases from V and 5 bases from J; junction bases left unmatched: 7. The CDR3 length is 15 residues. This clonotype appeared a few times. TCRdb processed the RT-PCR reads anew with MiXCR; each CDR3 protein has one entry. The data show over 450,000 distinct CDR3 sequences, 13% seen once. This receptor was identified in a man between 50 and 59 years old who received an inactivated influenza vaccine. The sequencing used PBMCs from blood, collected around seven weeks after vaccination. This chain links TRBV20-1 with TRBJ1-5, with 10 bases that match TRBD1. CDR3 in amino acids: CSASAGTGEYQPQHF. The CDR3 nucleotides read TGCAGTGCTAGCGCCGGGACAGGGGAGTATCAGCCCCAGCATTTT.